This passage covers 4 T cell receptor beta chains from one sample sequenced in a study of identical twins. TCRdb reanalysed the 5' RACE reads using MiXCR and keeps one entry per CDR3 protein. The repertoire holds about 900,000 distinct CDR3 sequences, with 12% as singletons. The same specimen was also included in a second study, on yellow fever vaccine responses in identical twins.

The material sequenced was PBMCs. These TCRs come from a young woman in good health.

The V gene is TRBV20-1, the J gene TRBJ2-2; 14 nucleotides match TRBD2. The CDR3 is 18 residues long. Unmatched junction bases numbered 7, after V lost 2 bases and J lost 2 bases. Per germline, CDR1 DFQATT and CDR2 SNEGSKA (reference sequence). The CDR3: CSARPGTSGGQNTGELFF. The CDR3 DNA sequence: TGCAGTGCTAGACCTGGGACTAGCGGGGGTCAAAACACCGGGGAGCTGTTTTTT.

This clonotype was observed many times. The chain recombines TRBV5-1 with TRBJ2-3, with a possible D match to TRBD2 (7 bases). Germline loops: CDR1 SGHRS, CDR2 YFSETQ. The ends were cut back, 2 bases at V and 2 bases at J, with 12 bases in the middle. The CDR3 is made up of 15 amino acids. The CDR3 DNA sequence: TGCGCCAGCAGCTTTATGGGGGGGCCCACAGATACGCAGTATTTT. It yields the protein CASSFMGGPTDTQYF.

In this sample, this clonotype turned up a few times. The CDR3, as DNA: TGCGCCAGCAGCTATGGCAGGGGGTTTACAGATACGCAGTATTTT. It specifies CASSYGRGFTDTQYF. The chain links TRBV5-1 to TRBJ2-3, with 7 bases identical to TRBD1. Germline V gene data show CDR1 as SGHRS and CDR2 as YFSETQ. With V trimmed by 3 bases and J by 3 bases, 7 bases remained unmatched. The CDR3 is 15 residues long.

Many counts were recorded for this clonotype. The chain links TRBV15 to TRBJ1-6, with 8 bases fitting TRBD1. This CDR3 comprises 14 residues. The J segment lost 9 bases and the V segment lost 7 bases, leaving 8 bases of the junction unmatched. Germline V gene lookup returns CDR1 LNHNV and CDR2 YYDKDF (reference sequence). CDR3 in DNA: TGTGCCACCACCTCAAACAGGGGGGGTTCACCCCTCCACTTT. This encodes CATTSNRGGSPLHF.